Listed below are T cell receptor beta chains from one sample, sequenced in a study of T cell repertoires in cytomegalovirus infection. TCRdb analysed the reads with MiXCR anew, one entry per CDR3 protein. Of roughly 69,000 distinct CDR3 sequences detected, roughly 28% appear once; the ten largest clones hold 59%. Their antigen targets remain unknown. Here the sequenced sample was CD8+ T cells from cultured PBMCs, taken from culture after CMV antigen stimulation. The receptors shown here come from a human donor in good health (CMV status not recorded). Some clones in this sample may be carry-over from other donors' samples. CDR3s include the opening cysteine and the closing phenylalanine or tryptophan. A D gene is named only where the DNA matches it firmly. Size tells how often a clone was seen (once, few, many) or the class of an expanded clone, and some rows leave it out.

j_gene: TRBJ1-6; abundance: .; d_gene: .; v_gene: TRBV9; CDR3nt: TGTGCCAGCAGTGCAACCACAGACCCTAATTCACCCCTCCACTTT; CDR3aa: CASSATTDPNSPLHF
j_gene: TRBJ2-3; abundance: .; d_gene: .; v_gene: TRBV19; CDR3nt: TGTACCAGTCGCGAGGTAGCGGAACTCACAGATACGCAGTATTTT; CDR3aa: CTSREVAELTDTQYF
j_gene: TRBJ2-1; abundance: few; d_gene: TRBD2; v_gene: TRBV5-1; CDR3nt: TGCGCCAGCAGTCCCACCCCGGGAGGGCGCAATGAGCAGTTCTTC; CDR3aa: CASSPTPGGRNEQFF
j_gene: TRBJ1-5; abundance: many; d_gene: .; v_gene: TRBV7-6; CDR3nt: TGTGCCAGCAGCCCCCGAGCGGGGGAATATAGCAATCAGCCCCAGCATTTT; CDR3aa: CASSPRAGEYSNQPQHF
j_gene: TRBJ2-5; abundance: .; d_gene: .; v_gene: TRBV28; CDR3nt: TGTGCCAGCACCTACGCTCTCGAAGAGACCCAGTACTTC; CDR3aa: CASTYALEETQYF
j_gene: TRBJ2-2; abundance: .; d_gene: TRBD1; v_gene: TRBV4-1; CDR3nt: TGCGCCAGCAGCCCCTATACAGGGGTTCGGACGGGCACCGGGGAGCTGTTTTTT; CDR3aa: CASSPYTGVRTGTGELFF
j_gene: TRBJ2-7; abundance: few; d_gene: .; v_gene: TRBV7-9; CDR3nt: TGTGCCAGCAGCTTAAGATCTGGGGGGCCTGGGGAGCAGTACTTC; CDR3aa: CASSLRSGGPGEQYF
j_gene: TRBJ2-7; abundance: .; d_gene: TRBD2; v_gene: TRBV7-6; CDR3nt: TGCACCAGCAGCCTAGGACTAGCGGGGACCTTAGCCTCCTACGAGCAGTACTTC; CDR3aa: CTSSLGLAGTLASYEQYF
j_gene: TRBJ2-1; abundance: many; d_gene: .; v_gene: TRBV7-9; CDR3nt: TGTGCCAGCATAGGCGGGACAGCACACAATGAGCAGTTCTTC; CDR3aa: CASIGGTAHNEQFF
j_gene: TRBJ2-2; abundance: .; d_gene: .; v_gene: TRBV4-1; CDR3nt: TGCGCCAGCAGCCAAGGCCCCGCCGGGGAGCTGTTTTTT; CDR3aa: CASSQGPAGELFF
j_gene: TRBJ1-1; abundance: .; d_gene: TRBD1; v_gene: TRBV13; CDR3nt: TGTGCCAGCAGCACCGGACAGGGGGCGGACACTGAAGCTTTCTTT; CDR3aa: CASSTGQGADTEAFF
j_gene: TRBJ2-5; abundance: few; d_gene: .; v_gene: TRBV12-3/TRBV12-4; CDR3nt: TGTGCCAGCAGTTTATCCTGGGGGCATCAAGAGACCCAGTACTTC; CDR3aa: CASSLSWGHQETQYF
j_gene: TRBJ2-1; abundance: few; d_gene: .; v_gene: TRBV6-5; CDR3nt: TGTGCCAGCAGCCCTTTCGGAGCGGGTAAAGGCAATGAGCAGTTCTTC; CDR3aa: CASSPFGAGKGNEQFF
j_gene: TRBJ1-2; abundance: .; d_gene: TRBD1; v_gene: TRBV14; CDR3nt: TGTGCCAGCAGCCATAGGGACAGGGGGCCATACTATGGCTACACCTTC; CDR3aa: CASSHRDRGPYYGYTF
j_gene: TRBJ2-2; abundance: .; d_gene: TRBD1; v_gene: TRBV28; CDR3nt: TGTGCCAGCAGCCCACGAGGGACAGGAACCACCGGGGAGCTGTTTTTT; CDR3aa: CASSPRGTGTTGELFF
j_gene: TRBJ2-1; abundance: once; d_gene: TRBD2; v_gene: TRBV20-1; CDR3nt: TGCGGTAGTGTAGCGGGGGGGCACGCTGAGCAGTTCTTC; CDR3aa: CGSVAGGHAEQFF
j_gene: TRBJ2-7; abundance: .; d_gene: TRBD2; v_gene: TRBV4-3; CDR3nt: TGCGCCAGCAGCCAAGAGATCACGGCGGGGGGCGTATACGAGCAGTACTTC; CDR3aa: CASSQEITAGGVYEQYF
j_gene: TRBJ2-1; abundance: few; d_gene: .; v_gene: TRBV19; CDR3nt: TGTGCCAGTAGTATAGATGAGGGCTTGGGCGAGCAGTTCTTC; CDR3aa: CASSIDEGLGEQFF
j_gene: TRBJ1-2; abundance: few; d_gene: .; v_gene: TRBV20-1; CDR3nt: TGCAGTGCTAGGGAGGACAGAAACTACTATGGCTACACCTTC; CDR3aa: CSAREDRNYYGYTF
j_gene: TRBJ1-1; abundance: few; d_gene: .; v_gene: TRBV7-3; CDR3nt: TGTGCCAGCAGCTTACTCCGGCAGAGAAACACTGAAGCTTTCTTT; CDR3aa: CASSLLRQRNTEAFF
j_gene: TRBJ1-4; abundance: .; d_gene: .; v_gene: TRBV11-2; CDR3nt: TGTGCCAGCCGAGACAGACTTAATGAAAAACTGTTTTTT; CDR3aa: CASRDRLNEKLFF
j_gene: TRBJ2-1; abundance: few; d_gene: TRBD2; v_gene: TRBV6-1; CDR3nt: TGTGCCAGCAGTATAGCGGGAGGTACCTACAATGAGCAGTTCTTC; CDR3aa: CASSIAGGTYNEQFF
j_gene: TRBJ2-3; abundance: few; d_gene: TRBD1; v_gene: TRBV7-3; CDR3nt: TGTGCCAGCAGTCCGATGGTGGGACAGGGGTCGACAGATACGCAGTATTTT; CDR3aa: CASSPMVGQGSTDTQYF
j_gene: TRBJ2-5; abundance: .; d_gene: .; v_gene: TRBV28; CDR3nt: TGTGCCAGCAGAAAGGGACACCAAGAGACCCAGTACTTC; CDR3aa: CASRKGHQETQYF
j_gene: TRBJ2-1; abundance: few; d_gene: TRBD2; v_gene: TRBV7-8; CDR3nt: TGTGCCAGCAGCTCTTATCGGGGGGTTGCCAATGAGCAGTTCTTC; CDR3aa: CASSSYRGVANEQFF
j_gene: TRBJ2-7; abundance: .; d_gene: .; v_gene: TRBV4-2; CDR3nt: TGTGCCAGCAGCCCTGAAGGGAGCTACGAGCAGTACTTC; CDR3aa: CASSPEGSYEQYF
j_gene: TRBJ1-5; abundance: .; d_gene: TRBD1; v_gene: TRBV7-9; CDR3nt: TGTGCCAGCAGCCCCGACAGGGATCAGCCCCAGCATTTT; CDR3aa: CASSPDRDQPQHF
j_gene: TRBJ2-7; abundance: few; d_gene: .; v_gene: TRBV6-6; CDR3nt: TGTGCCAGCAGTTCGCGAAAGCTACTCGGGGTATGGGAGCAGTACTTC; CDR3aa: CASSSRKLLGVWEQYF
j_gene: TRBJ2-6; abundance: many; d_gene: .; v_gene: TRBV7-2; CDR3nt: TGTGCCAGCAGCACCGGGTGGACAGAAACTGGGGCCAACGTCCTGACTTTC; CDR3aa: CASSTGWTETGANVLTF
j_gene: TRBJ2-6; abundance: few; d_gene: .; v_gene: TRBV27; CDR3nt: TGTGCCAGCAGTTTATCGCGAGGGTCTGGGGCCAACGTCCTGACTTTC; CDR3aa: CASSLSRGSGANVLTF
j_gene: TRBJ1-1; abundance: few; d_gene: .; v_gene: TRBV27; CDR3nt: TGTGCCAGCAGTTTTACCCTGAACACTGAAGCTTTCTTT; CDR3aa: CASSFTLNTEAFF
j_gene: TRBJ2-7; abundance: .; d_gene: .; v_gene: TRBV20-1; CDR3nt: TGCAGTGCTCCGGGGCCTTTCTCCTACGAGCAGTACTTC; CDR3aa: CSAPGPFSYEQYF
j_gene: TRBJ2-3; abundance: .; d_gene: TRBD2; v_gene: TRBV27; CDR3nt: TGTGCCAGCAGTTTTGGACTAGCGGGAGCGGGAGATACGCAGTATTTT; CDR3aa: CASSFGLAGAGDTQYF
j_gene: TRBJ1-3; abundance: few; d_gene: .; v_gene: TRBV6-2/TRBV6-3; CDR3nt: TGTGCCAGCAGGACCGACCGGGCTTCGGGTGGAAACACCATATATTTT; CDR3aa: CASRTDRASGGNTIYF
j_gene: TRBJ1-4; abundance: .; d_gene: .; v_gene: TRBV19; CDR3nt: TGTGCCAGTAGTACCCGGACAGTCCCTAATGAAAAACTGTTTTTT; CDR3aa: CASSTRTVPNEKLFF
j_gene: TRBJ1-2; abundance: once; d_gene: .; v_gene: TRBV7-9; CDR3nt: TGTGCCAGCAGCTCTCACGGGACAACCGCTAACTATGGCTACACCTTC; CDR3aa: CASSSHGTTANYGYTF
j_gene: TRBJ1-2; abundance: once; d_gene: TRBD1; v_gene: TRBV29-1; CDR3nt: TGCAGCGTTGAAGGCGACGACAGGGACCATGGCTACACCTTC; CDR3aa: CSVEGDDRDHGYTF
j_gene: TRBJ2-3; abundance: few; d_gene: .; v_gene: TRBV11-2; CDR3nt: TGTGCCAGCAGCTTGCTCGGGAACGCAGATACGCAGTATTTT; CDR3aa: CASSLLGNADTQYF
j_gene: TRBJ1-4; abundance: many; d_gene: .; v_gene: TRBV7-9; CDR3nt: TGTGCCAGCAGCTCAAACAGGGAGTCAACTAATGAAAAACTGTTTTTT; CDR3aa: CASSSNRESTNEKLFF
j_gene: TRBJ1-1; abundance: few; d_gene: .; v_gene: TRBV6-1; CDR3nt: TGTGCCAGCAGTTCTCCGGGACAAACGATGGGGACTGAAGCTTTCTTT; CDR3aa: CASSSPGQTMGTEAFF
j_gene: TRBJ2-7; abundance: .; d_gene: TRBD2; v_gene: TRBV13; CDR3nt: TGTGCCAGCAGGTGGCGGGGGGGCGGATACGAGCAGTACTTC; CDR3aa: CASRWRGGGYEQYF
j_gene: TRBJ2-7; abundance: .; d_gene: .; v_gene: TRBV27; CDR3nt: TGTGCCAGCAGTTTATCGGGACGGAGCTACGAGCAGTACTTC; CDR3aa: CASSLSGRSYEQYF
j_gene: TRBJ2-3; abundance: .; d_gene: .; v_gene: TRBV12-3/TRBV12-4; CDR3nt: TGTGCCAGCAGCGGCGGGACTAGCACAGATACGCAGTATTTT; CDR3aa: CASSGGTSTDTQYF
j_gene: TRBJ2-1; abundance: .; d_gene: .; v_gene: TRBV6-5; CDR3nt: TGTGCCAGCAGTTACTCGGAGCGGAGGGGAAGCGGCAATGAGCAGTTCTTC; CDR3aa: CASSYSERRGSGNEQFF
j_gene: TRBJ2-1; abundance: once; d_gene: TRBD2; v_gene: TRBV18; CDR3nt: TGTGCCAGCTCACCACTTTCTGGACTAGCGAGCTCCTACAATGAGCAGTTCTTC; CDR3aa: CASSPLSGLASSYNEQFF
j_gene: TRBJ2-2; abundance: many; d_gene: .; v_gene: TRBV7-2; CDR3nt: TGTGCCAGCAGCTTAACATCCGGGGAGCTGTTTTTT; CDR3aa: CASSLTSGELFF
j_gene: TRBJ2-3; abundance: .; d_gene: TRBD2; v_gene: TRBV15; CDR3nt: TGTGCCACCAGCACCCCCCAGGGAGGGTTCACAGATACGCAGTATTTT; CDR3aa: CATSTPQGGFTDTQYF
j_gene: TRBJ2-5; abundance: few; d_gene: .; v_gene: TRBV11-3; CDR3nt: TGTGCCAGCAGCCGTACAGGCCTCCAAGAGACCCAGTACTTC; CDR3aa: CASSRTGLQETQYF
j_gene: TRBJ1-3; abundance: many; d_gene: .; v_gene: TRBV7-2; CDR3nt: TGTGCCAGCAGCCTTAACCGACGGGGGGTCGTTGGAAACACCATATATTTT; CDR3aa: CASSLNRRGVVGNTIYF
j_gene: TRBJ1-2; abundance: .; d_gene: .; v_gene: TRBV30; CDR3nt: TGTGCCTGGAGTGTTGGCGAGCGGGACTATGGCTACACCTTC; CDR3aa: CAWSVGERDYGYTF
j_gene: TRBJ1-1; abundance: .; d_gene: TRBD1; v_gene: TRBV28; CDR3nt: TGTGCCAGCAGTCAGGGGGCAAGGCCTGAAGCTTTCTTT; CDR3aa: CASSQGARPEAFF
j_gene: TRBJ2-1; abundance: few; d_gene: .; v_gene: TRBV12-3/TRBV12-4; CDR3nt: TGTGCCAGCAGTGGACCTCTGCTAAGCTCCTACAATGAGCAGTTCTTC; CDR3aa: CASSGPLLSSYNEQFF
j_gene: TRBJ1-5; abundance: few; d_gene: .; v_gene: TRBV19; CDR3nt: TGTGCCAGTACTCGTCAGGGATTGGGTCAGCCCCAGCATTTT; CDR3aa: CASTRQGLGQPQHF
j_gene: TRBJ2-7; abundance: .; d_gene: .; v_gene: TRBV11-2; CDR3nt: TGTGCCAGCAGCTTTGGCCCCCTGGGGTACGAGCAGTACTTC; CDR3aa: CASSFGPLGYEQYF
j_gene: TRBJ1-1; abundance: .; d_gene: .; v_gene: TRBV5-5; CDR3nt: TGTGCCAGCAGCTATCTACACGGGGGGGGCACTGAAGCTTTCTTT; CDR3aa: CASSYLHGGGTEAFF